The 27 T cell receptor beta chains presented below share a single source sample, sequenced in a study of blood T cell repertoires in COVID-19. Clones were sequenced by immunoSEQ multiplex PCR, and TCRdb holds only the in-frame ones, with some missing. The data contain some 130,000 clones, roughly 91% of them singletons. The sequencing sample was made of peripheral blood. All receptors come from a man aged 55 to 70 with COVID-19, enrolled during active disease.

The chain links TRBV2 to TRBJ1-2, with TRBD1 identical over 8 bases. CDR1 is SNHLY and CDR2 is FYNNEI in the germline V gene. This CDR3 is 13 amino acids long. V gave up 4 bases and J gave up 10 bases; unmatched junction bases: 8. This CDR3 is CASSVRGQLDYTF. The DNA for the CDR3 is TGTGCCAGCAGTGTCAGGGGGCAACTCGACTACACCTTC.

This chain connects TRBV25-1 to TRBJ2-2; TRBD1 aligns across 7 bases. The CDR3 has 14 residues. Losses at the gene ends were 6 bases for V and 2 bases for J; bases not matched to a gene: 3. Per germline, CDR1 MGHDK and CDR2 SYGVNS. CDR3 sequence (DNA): TGTGCCAGCAGGGGACAGCTTAACACCGGGGAGCTGTTTTTT. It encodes CASRGQLNTGELFF. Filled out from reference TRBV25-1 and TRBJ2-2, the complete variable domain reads EADIYQTPRYLVIGTGKKITLECSQTMGHDKMYWYQQDPGMELHLIHYSYGVNSTEKGDLSSESTVSRIRTEHFPLTLESARPSHTSQYLCASRGQLNTGELFFGEGSRLTVL.

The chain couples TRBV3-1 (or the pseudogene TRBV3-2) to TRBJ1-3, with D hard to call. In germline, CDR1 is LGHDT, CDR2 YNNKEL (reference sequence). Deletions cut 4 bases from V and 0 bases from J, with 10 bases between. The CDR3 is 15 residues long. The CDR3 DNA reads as TGTGCCAGCAGCCTTGCCTATAGCTCTGGAAACACCATATATTTT. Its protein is CASSLAYSSGNTIYF.

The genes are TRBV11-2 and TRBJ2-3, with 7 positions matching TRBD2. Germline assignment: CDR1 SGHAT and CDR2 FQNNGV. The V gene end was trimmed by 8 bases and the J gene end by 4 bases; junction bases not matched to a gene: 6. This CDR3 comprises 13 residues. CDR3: CASDRGGADTQYF. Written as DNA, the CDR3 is TGTGCCAGCGATCGTGGGGGGGCAGATACGCAGTATTTT. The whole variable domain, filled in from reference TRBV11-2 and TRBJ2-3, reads EAGVAQSPRYKIIEKRQSVAFWCNPISGHATLYWYQQILGQGPKLLIQFQNNGVVDDSQLPKDRFSAERLKGVDSTLKIQPAKLEDSAVYLCASDRGGADTQYFGPGTRLTVL.

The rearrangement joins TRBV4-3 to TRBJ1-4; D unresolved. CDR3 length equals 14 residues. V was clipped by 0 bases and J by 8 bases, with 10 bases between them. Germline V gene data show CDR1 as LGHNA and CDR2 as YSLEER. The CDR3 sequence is CASSQEGRGEKLFF. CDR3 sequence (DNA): TGCGCCAGCAGCCAAGAGGGGAGAGGAGAAAAACTGTTTTTT.

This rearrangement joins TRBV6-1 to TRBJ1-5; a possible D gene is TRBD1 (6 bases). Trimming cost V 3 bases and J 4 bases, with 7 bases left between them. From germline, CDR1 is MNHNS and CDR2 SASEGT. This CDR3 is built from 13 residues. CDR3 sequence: CASSDTGNQPQHF. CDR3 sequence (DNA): TGTGCCAGCAGTGACACAGGGAATCAGCCCCAGCATTTT.

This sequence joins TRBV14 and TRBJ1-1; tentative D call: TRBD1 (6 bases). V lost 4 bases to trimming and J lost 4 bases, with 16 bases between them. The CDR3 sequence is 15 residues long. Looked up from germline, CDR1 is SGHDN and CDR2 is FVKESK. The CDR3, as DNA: TGTGCCAGCAGCCTGGCGACAGGACGGGTCACTGAAGCTTTCTTT. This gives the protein CASSLATGRVTEAFF. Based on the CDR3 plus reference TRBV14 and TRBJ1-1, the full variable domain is EAGVTQFPSHSVIEKGQTVTLRCDPISGHDNLYWYRRVMGKEIKFLLHFVKESKQDESGMPNNRFLAERTGGTYSTLKVQPAELEDSGVYFCASSLATGRVTEAFFGQGTRLTVV.

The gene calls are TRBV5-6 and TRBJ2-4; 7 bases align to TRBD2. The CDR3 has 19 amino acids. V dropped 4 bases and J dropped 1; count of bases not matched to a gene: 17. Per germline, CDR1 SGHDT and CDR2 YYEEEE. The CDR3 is CASSLEGLSALRAKNIQYF. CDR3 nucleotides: TGTGCCAGCAGCCTAGAGGGACTATCCGCCCTCCGCGCCAAAAACATTCAGTACTTC.

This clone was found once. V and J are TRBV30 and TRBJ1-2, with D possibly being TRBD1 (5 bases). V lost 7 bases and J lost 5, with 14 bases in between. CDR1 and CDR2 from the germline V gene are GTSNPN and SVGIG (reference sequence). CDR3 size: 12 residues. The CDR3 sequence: CAFYQGGYGYTF. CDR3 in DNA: TGTGCCTTCTACCAGGGAGGGTATGGCTACACCTTC.

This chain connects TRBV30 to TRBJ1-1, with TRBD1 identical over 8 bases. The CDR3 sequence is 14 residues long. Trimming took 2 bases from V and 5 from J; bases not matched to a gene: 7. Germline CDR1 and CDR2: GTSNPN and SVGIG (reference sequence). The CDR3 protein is CAWSTTGGRTEAFF. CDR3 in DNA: TGTGCCTGGAGTACCACAGGGGGGCGAACTGAAGCTTTCTTT.

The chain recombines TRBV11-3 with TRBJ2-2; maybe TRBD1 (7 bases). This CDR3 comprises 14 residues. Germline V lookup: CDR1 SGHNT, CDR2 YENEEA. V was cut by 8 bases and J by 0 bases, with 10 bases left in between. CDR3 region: CASGGTANTGELFF. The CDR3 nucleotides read TGTGCCAGCGGAGGGACAGCGAACACCGGGGAGCTGTTTTTT.

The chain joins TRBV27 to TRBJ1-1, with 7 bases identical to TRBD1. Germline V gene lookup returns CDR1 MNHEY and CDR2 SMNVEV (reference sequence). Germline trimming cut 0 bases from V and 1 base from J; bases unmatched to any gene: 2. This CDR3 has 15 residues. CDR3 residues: CASSLSGQWNTEAFF. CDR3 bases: TGTGCCAGCAGTTTATCGGGACAGTGGAACACTGAAGCTTTCTTT.

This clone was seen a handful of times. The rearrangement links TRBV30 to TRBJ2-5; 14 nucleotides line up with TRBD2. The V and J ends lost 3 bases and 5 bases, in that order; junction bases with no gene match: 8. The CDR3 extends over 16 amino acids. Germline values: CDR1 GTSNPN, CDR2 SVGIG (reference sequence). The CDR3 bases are TGTGCCTGGAGAGCTGGACTAGCGGGGGGACAGGAGACCCAGTACTTC. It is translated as CAWRAGLAGGQETQYF.

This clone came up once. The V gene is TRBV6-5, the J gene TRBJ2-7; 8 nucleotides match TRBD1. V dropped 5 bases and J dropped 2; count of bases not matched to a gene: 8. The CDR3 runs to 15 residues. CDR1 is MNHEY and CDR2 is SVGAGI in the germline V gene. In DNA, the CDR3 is TGTGCCAGCAGTCCCATGAACAGGGGGACCTACGAGCAGTACTTC. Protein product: CASSPMNRGTYEQYF.

CDR3 loop: CASSLDSRSGNTIYF. The CDR3 region has the DNA TGTGCCAGCAGTTTGGACAGTCGCTCTGGAAACACCATATATTTT. V and J are TRBV28 and TRBJ1-3; a possible D gene is TRBD1 (6 bases). The CDR3 extends over 15 amino acids. CDR1 MDHEN and CDR2 SYDVKM come from the germline V gene. V was pared by 3 bases and J by 0 bases, with 9 bases between.

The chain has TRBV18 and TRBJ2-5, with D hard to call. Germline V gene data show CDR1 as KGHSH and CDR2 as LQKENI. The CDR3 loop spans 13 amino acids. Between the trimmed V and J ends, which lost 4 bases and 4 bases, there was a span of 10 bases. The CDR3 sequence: CASSLNVGETQYF. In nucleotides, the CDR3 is TGTGCCAGCTCACTCAACGTCGGAGAGACCCAGTACTTC.

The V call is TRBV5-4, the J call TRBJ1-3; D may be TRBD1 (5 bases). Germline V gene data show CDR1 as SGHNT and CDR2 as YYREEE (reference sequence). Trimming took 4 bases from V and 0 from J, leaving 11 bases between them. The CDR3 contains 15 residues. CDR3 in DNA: TGTGCCAGCAGCCTTGGACATGACTCTGGAAACACCATATATTTT. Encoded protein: CASSLGHDSGNTIYF.

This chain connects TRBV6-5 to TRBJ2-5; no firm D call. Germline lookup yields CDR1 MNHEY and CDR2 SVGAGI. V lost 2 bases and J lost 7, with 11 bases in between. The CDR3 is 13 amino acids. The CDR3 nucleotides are TGTGCCAGCAGTTACGAACCCAGTGGGACCCAGTACTTC. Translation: CASSYEPSGTQYF.

The CDR3 sequence is CASSPRVVVPYEQYF. Written as DNA, the CDR3 is TGCGCCAGCAGCCCCAGGGTCGTCGTCCCCTACGAGCAGTACTTC. The chain has TRBV5-1 and TRBJ2-7, with D perhaps matching TRBD1 (5 bases). Germline-derived CDR1 and CDR2 are SGHRS and YFSETQ. The CDR3 is 15 amino acids. V lost 4 bases and J lost 2, with 16 bases in between.

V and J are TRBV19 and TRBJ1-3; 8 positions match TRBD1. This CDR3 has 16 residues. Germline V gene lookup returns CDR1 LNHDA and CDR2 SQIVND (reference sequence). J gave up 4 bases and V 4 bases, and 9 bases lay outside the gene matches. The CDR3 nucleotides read TGTGCCAGTAGTACCTTCCAGGGGGCTCGGGGAAACACCATATATTTT. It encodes CASSTFQGARGNTIYF.

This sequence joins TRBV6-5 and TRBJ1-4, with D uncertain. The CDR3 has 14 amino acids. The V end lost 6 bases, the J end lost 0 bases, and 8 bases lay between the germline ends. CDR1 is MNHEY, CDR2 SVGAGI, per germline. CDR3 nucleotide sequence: TGTGCCAGCAGAATTATTGCAACTAATGAAAAACTGTTTTTT. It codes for CASRIIATNEKLFF.

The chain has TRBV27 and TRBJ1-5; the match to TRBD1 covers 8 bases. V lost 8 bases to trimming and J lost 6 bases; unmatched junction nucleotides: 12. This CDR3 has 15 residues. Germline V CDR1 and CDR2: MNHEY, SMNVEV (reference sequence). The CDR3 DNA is TGTGCCAGCCAAATCCGACAGGGGTTCGCTCAGCCCCAGCATTTT. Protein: CASQIRQGFAQPQHF.

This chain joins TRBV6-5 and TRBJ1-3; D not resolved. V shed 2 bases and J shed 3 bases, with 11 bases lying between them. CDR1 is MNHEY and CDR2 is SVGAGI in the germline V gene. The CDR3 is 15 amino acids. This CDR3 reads CASSYAGGGGNTIYF. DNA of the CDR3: TGTGCCAGCAGTTACGCAGGAGGCGGTGGAAACACCATATATTTT.

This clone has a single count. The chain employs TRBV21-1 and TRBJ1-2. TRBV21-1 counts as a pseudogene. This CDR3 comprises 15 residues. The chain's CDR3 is CASSINPGTNYGYTF. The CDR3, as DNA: TGTGCCAGCAGCATAAATCCCGGGACTAACTATGGCTACACCTTC.

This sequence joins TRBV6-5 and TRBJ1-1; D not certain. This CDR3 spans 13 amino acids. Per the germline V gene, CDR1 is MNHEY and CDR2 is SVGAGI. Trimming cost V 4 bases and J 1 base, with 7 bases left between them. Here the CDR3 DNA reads TGTGCCAGCAGTTCACTGAGGAACACTGAAGCTTTCTTT. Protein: CASSSLRNTEAFF.

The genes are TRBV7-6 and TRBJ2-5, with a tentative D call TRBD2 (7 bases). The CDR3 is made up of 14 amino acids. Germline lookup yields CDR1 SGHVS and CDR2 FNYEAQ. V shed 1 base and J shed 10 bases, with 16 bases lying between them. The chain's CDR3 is CASSLGGGDLRQYF. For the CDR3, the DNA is TGTGCCAGCAGCTTAGGAGGGGGGGATCTGCGCCAGTACTTC. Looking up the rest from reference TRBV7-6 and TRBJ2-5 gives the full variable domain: GAGVSQSPRYKVTKRGQDVALRCDPISGHVSLYWYRQALGQGPEFLTYFNYEAQQDKSGLPNDRFSAERPEGSISTLTIQRTEQRDSAMYRCASSLGGGDLRQYFGPGTRLLVL.

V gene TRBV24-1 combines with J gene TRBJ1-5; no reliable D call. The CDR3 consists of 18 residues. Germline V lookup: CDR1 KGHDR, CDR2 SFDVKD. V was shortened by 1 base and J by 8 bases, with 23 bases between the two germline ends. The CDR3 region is CATSDLPLGRGPAEPQHF. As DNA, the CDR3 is TGTGCCACCAGTGATTTACCCCTCGGCAGAGGCCCAGCGGAGCCCCAGCATTTT.